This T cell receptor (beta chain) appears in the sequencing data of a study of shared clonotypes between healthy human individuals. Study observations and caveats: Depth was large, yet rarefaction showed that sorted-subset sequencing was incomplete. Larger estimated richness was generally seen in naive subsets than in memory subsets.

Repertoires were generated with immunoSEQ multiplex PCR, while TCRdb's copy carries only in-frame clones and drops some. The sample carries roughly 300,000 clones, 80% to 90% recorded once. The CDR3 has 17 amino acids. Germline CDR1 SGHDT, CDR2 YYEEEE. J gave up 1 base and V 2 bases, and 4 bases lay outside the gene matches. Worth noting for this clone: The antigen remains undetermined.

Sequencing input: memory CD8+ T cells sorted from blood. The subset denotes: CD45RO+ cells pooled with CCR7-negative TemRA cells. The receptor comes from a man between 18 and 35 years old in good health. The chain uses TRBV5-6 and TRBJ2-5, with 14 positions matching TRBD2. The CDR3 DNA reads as TGTGCCAGCAGCTTTCGGACTAGCGGGGGGCGCCAAGAGACCCAGTACTTC. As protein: CASSFRTSGGRQETQYF.